The T cell receptor (beta chain) under discussion was sequenced for a study of blood T cell repertoires in COVID-19. Study-level information: Donors in the United States, Italy and Spain gave samples during acute or convalescent COVID-19.

Source study methods: Estimation of nucleated cell counts was performed using reference gene primer amplification. The table came from immunoSEQ multiplex PCR; TCRdb's copy has only in-frame clones and leaves some out. V, J and clone size reflect that table, while D and trimming were determined from the DNA. Seen here are about 130,000 clones, less than 90% observed once, and the top ten hold around 13%. There are a few counts of this clone. Looked up from germline, CDR1 is SGHKS and CDR2 is YYEKEE (reference sequence). CDR3 length: 15 residues. After removal of 0 bases from V and 2 bases from J, the junction contained 2 bases not matched to a gene.

The sample consisted of peripheral blood. The origin of this receptor is a woman aged 30 to 39 who had recovered from COVID-19. V gene TRBV5-5 combines with J gene TRBJ2-1; 7 nucleotides agree with TRBD2. CDR3 sequence reads: CASSLGLATYNEQFF. CDR3 DNA sequence: TGTGCCAGCAGCTTGGGACTAGCCACCTACAATGAGCAGTTCTTC.